This T cell receptor (beta chain) comes out of a study of CD8 T cells in Susac syndrome. After extraction with the RNeasy kit, roughly 0.5 to 1 ug of the RNA was reverse transcribed using random hexamers. An immunoSEQ multiplex PCR amplified TCR beta CDR3 over 54 Vbeta and 13 Jbeta. MiXCR was run by TCRdb on the immunoSEQ multiplex PCR reads, yielding one entry per CDR3 protein. The table shows some 190,000 distinct CDR3 sequences, with approximately 95% occurring only once. The CDR3 spans 12 residues. V was trimmed by 8 bases and J by 3 bases, leaving 11 bases between them. Germline V gene sequence: CDR1 MDHEN, CDR2 SYDVKM. It was treatment-naive patients with stable or active relapsing-remitting disease who made up the multiple sclerosis controls. Negative isolation was applied to CD8+ and CD4+ T cells, and FACS enrichment was applied to TEMRA cells.

The sequenced sample was CD4+ T cells from PBMCs. J is TRBJ2-7 and V is TRBV28; D possibly corresponds to TRBD2 (5 bases). The clonotype comes from a human donor with multiple sclerosis. CDR3 sequence: CASGGPFYEQYF. CDR3 in DNA: TGTGCCAGCGGAGGACCGTTCTACGAGCAGTACTTC.